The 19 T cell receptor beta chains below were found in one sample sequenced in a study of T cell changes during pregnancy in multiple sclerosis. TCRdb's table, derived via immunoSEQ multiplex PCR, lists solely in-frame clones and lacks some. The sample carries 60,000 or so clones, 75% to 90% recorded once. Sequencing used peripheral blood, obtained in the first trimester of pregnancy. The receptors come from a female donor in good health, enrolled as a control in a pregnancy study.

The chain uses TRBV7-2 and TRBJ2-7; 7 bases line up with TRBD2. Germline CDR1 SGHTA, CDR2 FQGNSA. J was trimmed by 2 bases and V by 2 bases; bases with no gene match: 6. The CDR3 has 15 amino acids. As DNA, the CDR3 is TGTGCCAGCAGCTTATATGGGAGGGGAACCTACGAGCAGTACTTC. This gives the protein CASSLYGRGTYEQYF.

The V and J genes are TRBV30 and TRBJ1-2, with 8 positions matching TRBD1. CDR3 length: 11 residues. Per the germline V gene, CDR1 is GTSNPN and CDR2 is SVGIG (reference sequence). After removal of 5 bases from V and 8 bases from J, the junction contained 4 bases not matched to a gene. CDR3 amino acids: CAWDRGGGYTF. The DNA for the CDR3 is TGTGCCTGGGACAGGGGCGGGGGCTACACCTTC.

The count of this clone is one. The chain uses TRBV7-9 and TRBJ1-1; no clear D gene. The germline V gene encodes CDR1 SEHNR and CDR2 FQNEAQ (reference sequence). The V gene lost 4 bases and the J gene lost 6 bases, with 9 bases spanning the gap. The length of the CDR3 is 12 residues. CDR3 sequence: CASSSVTPEAFF. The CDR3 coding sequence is TGTGCCAGCAGCTCGGTGACACCTGAAGCTTTCTTT.

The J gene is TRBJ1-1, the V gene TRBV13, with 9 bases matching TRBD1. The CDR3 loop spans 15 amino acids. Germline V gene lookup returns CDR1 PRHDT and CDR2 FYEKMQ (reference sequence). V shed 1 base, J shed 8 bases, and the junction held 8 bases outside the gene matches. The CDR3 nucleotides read TGTGCCAGCAGCTTAGAAGGGGAGGGGACAGGGGAAGCTTTCTTT. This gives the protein CASSLEGEGTGEAFF.

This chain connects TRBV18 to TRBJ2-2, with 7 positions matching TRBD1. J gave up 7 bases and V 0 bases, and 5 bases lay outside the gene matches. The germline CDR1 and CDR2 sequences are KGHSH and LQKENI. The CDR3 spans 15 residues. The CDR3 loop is CASSPPSDRNGELFF. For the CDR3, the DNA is TGTGCCAGCTCACCACCCTCGGACAGGAACGGGGAGCTGTTTTTT.

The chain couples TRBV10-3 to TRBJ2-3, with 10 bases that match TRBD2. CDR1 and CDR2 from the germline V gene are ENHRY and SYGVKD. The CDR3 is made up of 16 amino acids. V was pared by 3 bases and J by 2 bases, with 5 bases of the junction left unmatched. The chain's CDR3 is CAISDRAGGNTDTQYF. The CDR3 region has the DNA TGTGCCATCAGTGATCGAGCGGGGGGGAACACAGATACGCAGTATTTT.

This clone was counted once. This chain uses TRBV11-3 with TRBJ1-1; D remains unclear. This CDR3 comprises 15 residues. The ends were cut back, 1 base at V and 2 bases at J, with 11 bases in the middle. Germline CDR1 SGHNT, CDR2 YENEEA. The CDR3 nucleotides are TGTGCCAGCAGCTTAGTCTCTCGCAGAAACACTGAAGCTTTCTTT. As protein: CASSLVSRRNTEAFF.

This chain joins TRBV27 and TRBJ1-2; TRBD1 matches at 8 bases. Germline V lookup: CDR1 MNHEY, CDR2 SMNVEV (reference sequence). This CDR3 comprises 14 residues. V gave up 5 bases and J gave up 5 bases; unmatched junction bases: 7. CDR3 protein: CASSPAQGAYGYTF. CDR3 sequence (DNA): TGTGCCAGCAGTCCTGCCCAGGGGGCTTATGGCTACACCTTC.

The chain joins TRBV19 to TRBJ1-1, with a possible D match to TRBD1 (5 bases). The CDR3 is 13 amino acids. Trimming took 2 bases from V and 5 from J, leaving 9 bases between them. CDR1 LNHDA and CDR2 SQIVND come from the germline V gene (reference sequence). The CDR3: CASSISGLTEAFF. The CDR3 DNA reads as TGTGCCAGTAGTATATCAGGGCTAACTGAAGCTTTCTTT.

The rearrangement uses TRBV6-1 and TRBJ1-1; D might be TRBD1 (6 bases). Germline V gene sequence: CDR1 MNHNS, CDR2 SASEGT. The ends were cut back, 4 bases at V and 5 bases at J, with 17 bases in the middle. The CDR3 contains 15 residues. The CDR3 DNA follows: TGTGCCAGCAGTGGAGGGACACAGGGTTGGACTGAAGCTTTCTTT. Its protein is CASSGGTQGWTEAFF.

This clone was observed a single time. This chain's CDR3 is CASSVAPSGKETQYF. DNA for the CDR3: TGTGCCAGCAGCGTAGCACCTAGCGGCAAAGAGACCCAGTACTTC. The chain employs TRBV9 and TRBJ2-5, with 7 nucleotides matching TRBD2. Trimming at V came to 0 bases and at J to 3 bases, leaving 5 bases not matched to a gene. The CDR3 is 15 amino acids. Germline V gene lookup returns CDR1 SGDLS and CDR2 YYNGEE.

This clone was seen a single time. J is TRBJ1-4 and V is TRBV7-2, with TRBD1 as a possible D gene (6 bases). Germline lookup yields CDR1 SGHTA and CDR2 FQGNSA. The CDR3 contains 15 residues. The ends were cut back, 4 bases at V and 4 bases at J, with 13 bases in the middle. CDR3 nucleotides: TGTGCCAGCAGCTATTCAGGGGCGTATAATGAAAAACTGTTTTTT. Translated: CASSYSGAYNEKLFF.

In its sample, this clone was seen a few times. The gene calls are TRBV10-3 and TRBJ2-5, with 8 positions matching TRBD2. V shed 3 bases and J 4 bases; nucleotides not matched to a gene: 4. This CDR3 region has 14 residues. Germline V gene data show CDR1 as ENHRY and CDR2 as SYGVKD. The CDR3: CAISEPRGGETQYF. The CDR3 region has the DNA TGTGCCATCAGTGAACCCCGGGGGGGAGAGACCCAGTACTTC.

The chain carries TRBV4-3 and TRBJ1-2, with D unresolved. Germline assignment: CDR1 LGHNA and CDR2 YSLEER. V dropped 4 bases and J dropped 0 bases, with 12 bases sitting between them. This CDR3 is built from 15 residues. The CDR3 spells CASSPVPRANYGYTF. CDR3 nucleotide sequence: TGCGCCAGCAGCCCGGTTCCCCGAGCTAACTATGGCTACACCTTC.

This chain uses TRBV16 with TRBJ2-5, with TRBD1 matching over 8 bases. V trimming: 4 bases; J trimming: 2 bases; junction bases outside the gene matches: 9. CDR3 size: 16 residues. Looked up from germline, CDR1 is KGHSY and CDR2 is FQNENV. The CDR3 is CASSLRRTGQQETQYF. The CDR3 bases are TGTGCCAGCAGCCTTCGACGGACAGGGCAGCAAGAGACCCAGTACTTC.

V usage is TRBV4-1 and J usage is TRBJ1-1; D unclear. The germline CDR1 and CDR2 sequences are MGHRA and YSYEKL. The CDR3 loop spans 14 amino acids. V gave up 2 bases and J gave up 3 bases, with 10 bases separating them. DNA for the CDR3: TGCGCCAGCAGCCAATCTGTCCCTTACACTGAAGCTTTCTTT. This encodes CASSQSVPYTEAFF.

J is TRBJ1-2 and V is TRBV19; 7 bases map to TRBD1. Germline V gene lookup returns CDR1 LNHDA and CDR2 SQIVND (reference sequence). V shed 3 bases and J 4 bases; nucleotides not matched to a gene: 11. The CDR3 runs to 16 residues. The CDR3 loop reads CASSIPGQQAPYGYTF. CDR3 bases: TGTGCCAGTAGTATCCCGGGACAGCAAGCGCCCTATGGCTACACCTTC.

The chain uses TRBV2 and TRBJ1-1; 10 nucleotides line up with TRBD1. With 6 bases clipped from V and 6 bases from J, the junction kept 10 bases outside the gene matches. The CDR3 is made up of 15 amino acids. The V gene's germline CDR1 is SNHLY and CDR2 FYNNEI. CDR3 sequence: CASREGQGTLAEAFF. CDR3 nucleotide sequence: TGTGCCAGCAGAGAGGGACAGGGGACGCTTGCTGAAGCTTTCTTT.

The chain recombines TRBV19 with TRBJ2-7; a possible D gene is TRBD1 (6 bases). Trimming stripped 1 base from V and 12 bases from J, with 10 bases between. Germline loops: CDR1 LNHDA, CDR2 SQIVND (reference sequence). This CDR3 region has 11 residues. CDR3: CASSIGTAVYF. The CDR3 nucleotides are TGTGCCAGTAGTATAGGGACAGCCGTGTACTTC.